This T cell receptor beta chain was identified during a study of control samples from healthy donors and cancer patients. Trimming at V came to 0 bases and at J to 5 bases, leaving 0 bases not matched to a gene. There are 15 residues in the CDR3. Germline V gene sequence: CDR1 SGHAT, CDR2 FQNNGV. This clone was found once. Sequencing was performed with immunoSEQ multiplex PCR; in TCRdb, only in-frame clones are kept and a portion is missing. The sample lists 150,000 to 200,000 clones, around 90% occurring once. The rearrangement links TRBV11-2 to TRBJ2-1, with 11 nucleotides matching TRBD2. The sample taken for sequencing was blood. The receptor's source is a woman aged 25-40 years in good health. The CDR3 here is CASSLELAGDNEQFF. The CDR3 DNA reads as TGTGCCAGCAGCTTAGAACTAGCGGGAGACAATGAGCAGTTCTTC.